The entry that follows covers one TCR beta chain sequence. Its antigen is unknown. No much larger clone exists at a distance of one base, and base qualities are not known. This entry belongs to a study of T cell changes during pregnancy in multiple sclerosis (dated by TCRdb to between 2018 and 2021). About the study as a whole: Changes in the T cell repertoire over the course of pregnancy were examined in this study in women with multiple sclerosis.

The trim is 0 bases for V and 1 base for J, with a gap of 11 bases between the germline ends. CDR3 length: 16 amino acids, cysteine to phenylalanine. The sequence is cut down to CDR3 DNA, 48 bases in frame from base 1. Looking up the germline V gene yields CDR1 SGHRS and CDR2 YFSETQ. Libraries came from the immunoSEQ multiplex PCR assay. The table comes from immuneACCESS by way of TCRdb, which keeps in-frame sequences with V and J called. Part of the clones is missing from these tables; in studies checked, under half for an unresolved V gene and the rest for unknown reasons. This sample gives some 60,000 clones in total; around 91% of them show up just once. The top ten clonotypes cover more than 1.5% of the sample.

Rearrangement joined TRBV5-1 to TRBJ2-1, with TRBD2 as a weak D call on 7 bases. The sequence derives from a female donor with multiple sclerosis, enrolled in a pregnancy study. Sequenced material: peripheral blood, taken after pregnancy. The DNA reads TGCGCCAGCAGCTTGGGGGGGGGCTCGTCCTACAATGAGCAGTTCTTC. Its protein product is CASSLGGGSSYNEQFF.